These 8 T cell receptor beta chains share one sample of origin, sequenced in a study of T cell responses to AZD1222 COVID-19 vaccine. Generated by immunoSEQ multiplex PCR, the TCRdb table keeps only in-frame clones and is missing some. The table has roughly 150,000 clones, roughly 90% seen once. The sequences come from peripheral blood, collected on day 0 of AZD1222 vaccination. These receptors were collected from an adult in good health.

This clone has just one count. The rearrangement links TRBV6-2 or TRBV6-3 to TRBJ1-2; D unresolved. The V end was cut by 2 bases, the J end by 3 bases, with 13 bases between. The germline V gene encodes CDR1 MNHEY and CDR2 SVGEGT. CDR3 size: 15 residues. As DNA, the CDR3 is TGTGCCAGCAGTTACCGGTCGGACCCGCACTATGGCTACACCTTC. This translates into CASSYRSDPHYGYTF.

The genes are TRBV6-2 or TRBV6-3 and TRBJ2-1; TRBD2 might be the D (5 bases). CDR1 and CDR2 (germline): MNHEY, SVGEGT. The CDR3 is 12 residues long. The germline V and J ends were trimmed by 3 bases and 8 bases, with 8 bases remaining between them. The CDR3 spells CASSYVAHEQFF. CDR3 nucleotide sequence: TGTGCCAGCAGTTATGTAGCGCATGAGCAGTTCTTC.

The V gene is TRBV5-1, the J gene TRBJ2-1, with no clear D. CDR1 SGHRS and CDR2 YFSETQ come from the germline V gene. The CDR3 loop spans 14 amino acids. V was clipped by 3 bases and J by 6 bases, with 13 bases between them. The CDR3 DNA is TGCGCCAGCAGCTCGTCGGTCTCCCCCAATGAGCAGTTCTTC. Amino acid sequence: CASSSSVSPNEQFF.

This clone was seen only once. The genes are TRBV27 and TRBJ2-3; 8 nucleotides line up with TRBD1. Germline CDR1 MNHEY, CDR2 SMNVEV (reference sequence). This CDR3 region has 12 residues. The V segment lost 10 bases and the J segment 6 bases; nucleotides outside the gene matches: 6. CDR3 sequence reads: CAIGQGGDTQYF. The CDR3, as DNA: TGTGCCATCGGACAGGGTGGCGATACGCAGTATTTT.

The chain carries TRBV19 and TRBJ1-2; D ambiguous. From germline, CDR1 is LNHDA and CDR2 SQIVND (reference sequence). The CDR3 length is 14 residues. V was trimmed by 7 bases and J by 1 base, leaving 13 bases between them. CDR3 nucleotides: TGTGCCAGTATGGACCCCTCGGGTAACTATGGCTACACCTTC. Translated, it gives CASMDPSGNYGYTF.

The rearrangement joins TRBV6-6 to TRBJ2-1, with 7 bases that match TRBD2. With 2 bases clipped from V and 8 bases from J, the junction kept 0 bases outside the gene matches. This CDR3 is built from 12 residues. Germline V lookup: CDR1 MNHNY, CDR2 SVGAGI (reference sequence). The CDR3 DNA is TGTGCCAGCAGTTACGCGGGGGATGAGCAGTTCTTC. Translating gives CASSYAGDEQFF.

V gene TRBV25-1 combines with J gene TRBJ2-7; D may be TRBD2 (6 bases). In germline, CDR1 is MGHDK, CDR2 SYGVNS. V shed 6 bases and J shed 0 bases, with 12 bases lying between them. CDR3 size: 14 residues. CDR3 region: CASRGSGGSYEQYF. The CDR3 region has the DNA TGTGCCAGCAGGGGCTCCGGGGGCTCCTACGAGCAGTACTTC.

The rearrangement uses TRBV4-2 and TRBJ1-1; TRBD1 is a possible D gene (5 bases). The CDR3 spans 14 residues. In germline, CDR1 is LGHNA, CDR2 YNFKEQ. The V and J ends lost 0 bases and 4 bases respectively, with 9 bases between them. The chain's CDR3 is CASSQEGTGTEAFF. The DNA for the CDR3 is TGTGCCAGCAGCCAAGAGGGGACCGGCACTGAAGCTTTCTTT.